Listed below are T cell receptor beta chains from one sample, sequenced in a study of blood T cells in healthy people across ages. MiXCR, applied by TCRdb to the 5' RACE reads, yields one record per CDR3 protein. In the table there are more than 1,000,000 distinct CDR3 sequences, almost 25% of which are singletons. These records were also assigned to another study, of T cells of mothers and their children.

The sequenced sample consisted of blood. The receptors derive from a girl aged 2-10 years in good health. The CDR3 runs from the conserved cysteine through the conserved F or W. D genes are given only for firm matches. Where a row states a size, it is once, few, many or the class of an expanded clone; other rows omit it.

size	D	V	J	DNA	CDR3
.	TRBD1	TRBV28	TRBJ1-4	TGTGCCAGCAGTCCGCGACAGGGGTCGGATACAACTAATGAAAAACTGTTTTTT	CASSPRQGSDTTNEKLFF
few	TRBD1	TRBV6-2/TRBV6-3	TRBJ1-2	TGTGCCAGCAGCCGGGGACAGCTCTACAGCTACACCTTC	CASSRGQLYSYTF
.	.	TRBV4-2	TRBJ2-2	TGTGCCAGCAGCCAAGGAGCTGGGGCGCGTACCGGGGAGCTGTTTTTT	CASSQGAGARTGELFF
few	.	TRBV20-1	TRBJ2-1	TGCAGTGCTAGAAACGGGGCGCCAGATAACTACTTC	CSARNGAPDNYF
.	.	TRBV7-6	TRBJ2-5	TGTGCCAGCAGCTTCCGGCAGGCCCCAGGGGAGACCCAGTACTTC	CASSFRQAPGETQYF
few	.	TRBV20-1	TRBJ2-3	TGCAGTGCTAGAGAGGTCTCCAGCACAGATACGCAGTATTTT	CSAREVSSTDTQYF
few	TRBD1	TRBV7-9	TRBJ1-2	TGTGCCAGCAGCCCCGGACAGGGGGGGAATGGCTACACCTTC	CASSPGQGGNGYTF
few	.	TRBV6-5	TRBJ2-3	TGTGCCAGCAGTTACTCGATAGCGGTCCAGCTCGATACGCAGTATTTT	CASSYSIAVQLDTQYF
.	TRBD2	TRBV6-5	TRBJ2-7	TGTGCCAGCAGTTTAGCGGGCGAGCCCTACGAGCAGTACTTC	CASSLAGEPYEQYF
.	TRBD1	TRBV9	TRBJ1-2	TGTGCCAGCAGCGTAGAACCCGGACAGGGGGCCGGGGGCACCTTC	CASSVEPGQGAGGTF